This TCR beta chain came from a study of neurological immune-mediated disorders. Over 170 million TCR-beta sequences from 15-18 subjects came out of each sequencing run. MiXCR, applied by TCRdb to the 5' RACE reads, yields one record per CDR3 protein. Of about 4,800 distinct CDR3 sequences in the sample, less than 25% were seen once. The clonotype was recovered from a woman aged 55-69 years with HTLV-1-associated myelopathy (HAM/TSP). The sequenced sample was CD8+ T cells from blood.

In DNA, the CDR3 is TGCAGCGTTGAAGAGGGGAGGAACACTGAAGCTTTCTTT. Translating it yields CSVEEGRNTEAFF. The chain joins TRBV29-1 to TRBJ1-1; no reliable D call. Trimming pared 0 bases from V and 1 base from J, leaving 6 bases between. CDR3 length equals 13 residues. Germline V gene lookup returns CDR1 SQVTM and CDR2 ANQGSEA.